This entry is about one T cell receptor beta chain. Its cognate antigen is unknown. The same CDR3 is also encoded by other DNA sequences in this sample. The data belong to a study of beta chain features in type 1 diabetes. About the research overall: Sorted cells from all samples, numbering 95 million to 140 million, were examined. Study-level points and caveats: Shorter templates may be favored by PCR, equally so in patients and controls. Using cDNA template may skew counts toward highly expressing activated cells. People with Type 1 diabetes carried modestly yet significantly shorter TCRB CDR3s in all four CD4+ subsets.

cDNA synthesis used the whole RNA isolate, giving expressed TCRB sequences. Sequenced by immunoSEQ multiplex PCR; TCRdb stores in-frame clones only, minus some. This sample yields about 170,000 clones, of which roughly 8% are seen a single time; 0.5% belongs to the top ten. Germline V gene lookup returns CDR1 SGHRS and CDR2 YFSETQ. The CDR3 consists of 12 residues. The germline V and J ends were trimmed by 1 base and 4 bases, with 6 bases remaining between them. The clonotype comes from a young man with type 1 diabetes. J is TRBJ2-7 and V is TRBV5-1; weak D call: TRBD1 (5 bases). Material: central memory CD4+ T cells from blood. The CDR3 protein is CASSLQGYEQYF. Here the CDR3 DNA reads TGCGCCAGCAGCTTGCAGGGTTACGAGCAGTACTTC.